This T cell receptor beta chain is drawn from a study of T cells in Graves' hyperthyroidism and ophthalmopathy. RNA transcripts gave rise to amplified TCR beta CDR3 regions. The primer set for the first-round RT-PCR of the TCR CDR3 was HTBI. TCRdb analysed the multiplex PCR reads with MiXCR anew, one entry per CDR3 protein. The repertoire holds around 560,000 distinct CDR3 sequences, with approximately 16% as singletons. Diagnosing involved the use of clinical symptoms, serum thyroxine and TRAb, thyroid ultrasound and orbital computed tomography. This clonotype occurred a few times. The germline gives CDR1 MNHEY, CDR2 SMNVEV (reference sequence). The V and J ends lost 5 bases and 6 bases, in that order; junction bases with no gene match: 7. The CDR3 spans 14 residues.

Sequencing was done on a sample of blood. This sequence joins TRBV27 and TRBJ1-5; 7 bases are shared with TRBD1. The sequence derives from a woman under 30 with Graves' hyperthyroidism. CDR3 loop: CASSTGQRSQPQHF. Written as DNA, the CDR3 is TGTGCCAGCAGTACGGGACAGAGAAGTCAGCCCCAGCATTTT.